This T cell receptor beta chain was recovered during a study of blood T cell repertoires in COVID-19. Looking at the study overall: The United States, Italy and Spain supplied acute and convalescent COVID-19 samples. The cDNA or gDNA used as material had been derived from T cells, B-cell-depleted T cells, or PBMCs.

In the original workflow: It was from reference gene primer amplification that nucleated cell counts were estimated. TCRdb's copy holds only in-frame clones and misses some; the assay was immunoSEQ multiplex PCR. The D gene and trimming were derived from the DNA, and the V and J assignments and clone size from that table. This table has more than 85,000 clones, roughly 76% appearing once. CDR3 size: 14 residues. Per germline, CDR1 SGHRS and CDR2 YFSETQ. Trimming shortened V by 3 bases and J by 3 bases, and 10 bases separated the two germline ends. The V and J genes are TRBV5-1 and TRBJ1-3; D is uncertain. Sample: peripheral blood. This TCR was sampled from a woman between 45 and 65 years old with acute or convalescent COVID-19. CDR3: CASSWGEDGNTIYF. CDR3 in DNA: TGCGCCAGCAGCTGGGGAGAGGATGGAAACACCATATATTTT.